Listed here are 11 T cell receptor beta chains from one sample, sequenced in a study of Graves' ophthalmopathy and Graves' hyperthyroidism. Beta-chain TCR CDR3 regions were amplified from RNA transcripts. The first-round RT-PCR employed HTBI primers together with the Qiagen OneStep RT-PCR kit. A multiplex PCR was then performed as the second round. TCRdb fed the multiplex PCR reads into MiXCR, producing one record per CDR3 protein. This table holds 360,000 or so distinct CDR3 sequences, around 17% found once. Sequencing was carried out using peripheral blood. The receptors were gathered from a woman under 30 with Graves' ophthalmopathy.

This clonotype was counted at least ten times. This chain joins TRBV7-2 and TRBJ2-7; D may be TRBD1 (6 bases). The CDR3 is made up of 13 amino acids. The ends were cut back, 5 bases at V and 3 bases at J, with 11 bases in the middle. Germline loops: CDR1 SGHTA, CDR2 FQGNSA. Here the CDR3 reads CASSQTGLYEQYF. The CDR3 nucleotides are TGTGCCAGCAGCCAGACAGGCCTCTACGAGCAGTACTTC. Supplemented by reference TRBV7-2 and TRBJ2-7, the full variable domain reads GAGVSQSPSNKVTEKGKDVELRCDPISGHTALYWYRQSLGQGLEFLIYFQGNSAPDKSGLPSDRFSAERTGGSVSTLTIQRTQQEDSAVYLCASSQTGLYEQYFGPGTRLTVT.

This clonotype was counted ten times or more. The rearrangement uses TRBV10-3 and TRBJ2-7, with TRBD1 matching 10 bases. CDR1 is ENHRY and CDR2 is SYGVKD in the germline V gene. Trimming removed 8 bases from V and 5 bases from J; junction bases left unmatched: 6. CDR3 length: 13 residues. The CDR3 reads CAIRTGGLDEQYF. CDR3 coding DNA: TGTGCCATCCGGACAGGGGGATTGGACGAGCAGTACTTC.

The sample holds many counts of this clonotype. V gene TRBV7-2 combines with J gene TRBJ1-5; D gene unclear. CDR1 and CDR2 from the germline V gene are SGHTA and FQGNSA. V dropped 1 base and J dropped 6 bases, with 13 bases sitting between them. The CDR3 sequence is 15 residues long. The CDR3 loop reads CASSLEVVTGQPQHF. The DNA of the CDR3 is TGTGCCAGCAGCTTAGAAGTGGTGACGGGTCAGCCCCAGCATTTT.

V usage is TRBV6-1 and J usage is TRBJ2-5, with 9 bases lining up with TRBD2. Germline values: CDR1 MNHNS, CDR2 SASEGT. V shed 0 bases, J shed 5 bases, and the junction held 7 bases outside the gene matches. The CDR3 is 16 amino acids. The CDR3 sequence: CASSEARAGGPETQYF. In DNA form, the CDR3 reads TGTGCCAGCAGTGAAGCGCGCGCGGGAGGGCCGGAGACCCAGTACTTC.

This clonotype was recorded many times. CDR3 sequence reads: CASIGVSNTEAFF. In DNA, the CDR3 is TGTGCCAGCATAGGAGTTTCGAACACTGAAGCTTTCTTT. The V and J genes are TRBV5-6 and TRBJ1-1, with unresolved D. CDR1 SGHDT and CDR2 YYEEEE come from the germline V gene. Trimming removed 6 bases from V and 1 base from J, with 10 bases in between. This CDR3 has 13 residues.

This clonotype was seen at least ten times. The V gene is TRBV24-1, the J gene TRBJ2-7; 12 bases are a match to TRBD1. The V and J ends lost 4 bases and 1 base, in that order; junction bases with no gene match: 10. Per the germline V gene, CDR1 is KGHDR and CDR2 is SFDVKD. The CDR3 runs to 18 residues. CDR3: CATSDPGTGGAGSYEQYF. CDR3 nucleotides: TGTGCCACCAGTGACCCCGGGACAGGGGGCGCAGGGTCCTACGAGCAGTACTTC.

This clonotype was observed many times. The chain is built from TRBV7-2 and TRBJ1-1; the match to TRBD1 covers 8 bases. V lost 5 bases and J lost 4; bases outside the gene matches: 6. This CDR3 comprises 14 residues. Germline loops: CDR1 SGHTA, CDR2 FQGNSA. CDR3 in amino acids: CASSTGTGGTEAFF. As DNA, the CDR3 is TGTGCCAGCAGCACCGGGACAGGTGGCACTGAAGCTTTCTTT.

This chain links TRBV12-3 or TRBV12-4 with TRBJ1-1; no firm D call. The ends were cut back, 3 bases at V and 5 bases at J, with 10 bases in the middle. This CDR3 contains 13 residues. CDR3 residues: CASSFTGETEAFF. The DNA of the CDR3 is TGTGCCAGCAGTTTCACCGGGGAAACTGAAGCTTTCTTT.

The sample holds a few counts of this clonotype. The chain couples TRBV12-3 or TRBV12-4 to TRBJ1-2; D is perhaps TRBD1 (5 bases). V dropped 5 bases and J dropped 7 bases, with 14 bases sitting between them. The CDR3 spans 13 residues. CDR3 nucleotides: TGTGCCAGCAGTCTGAATCAGGGTTTTGGCTACACCTTC. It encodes CASSLNQGFGYTF.

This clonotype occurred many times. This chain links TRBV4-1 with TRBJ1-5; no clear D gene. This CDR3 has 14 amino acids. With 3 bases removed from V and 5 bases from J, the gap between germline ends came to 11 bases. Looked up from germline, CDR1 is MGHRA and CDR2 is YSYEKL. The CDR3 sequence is CASSHSQPDQPQHF. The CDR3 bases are TGCGCCAGCAGCCACAGTCAACCCGATCAGCCCCAGCATTTT.

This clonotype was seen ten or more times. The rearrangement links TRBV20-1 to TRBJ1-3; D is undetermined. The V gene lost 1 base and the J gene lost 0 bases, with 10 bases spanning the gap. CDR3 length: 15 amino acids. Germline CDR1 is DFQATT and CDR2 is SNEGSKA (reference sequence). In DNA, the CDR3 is TGCAGTGCTAGAGGGGTGGTTCGCTCTGGAAACACCATATATTTT. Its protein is CSARGVVRSGNTIYF.